One sample yielded the 2 T cell receptor beta chains listed below, sequenced in a study of neoadjuvant nivolumab and ipilimumab in lung cancer. Some clones are missing from TCRdb's copy, which holds only in-frame ones; the method was immunoSEQ multiplex PCR. The sample includes about 23,000 clones, more than 65% seen only once; the top ten take roughly 24%. The sample was peripheral blood, taken before neoadjuvant nivolumab, alone or with ipilimumab. Receptors originate from an adult with non-small cell lung cancer.

About this clone: Germline is not matched at one junction end, which may reflect a read error. The chain is built from TRBV29-1 and TRBJ2-2, with TRBD2 identical over 14 bases. From germline, CDR1 is SQVTM and CDR2 ANQGSEA. This CDR3 spans 18 amino acids. In DNA form, the CDR3 reads TGCAGCCTTGAAAGGGGACTAGCGGGAGTCCTGAACACCGGGGAGCTGTTTTTT. It specifies CSLERGLAGVLNTGELFF.

V usage is TRBV7-3 and J usage is TRBJ2-2; possibly TRBD2 for D (5 bases). V lost 1 base and J 7 bases, leaving 16 bases between the germline ends. This CDR3 region has 16 residues. Germline CDR1 reads SGHTA; CDR2 reads FQGTGA. The CDR3 loop is CASSLMAVASGGELFF. CDR3 coding DNA: TGTGCCAGCAGCTTAATGGCGGTAGCGAGCGGCGGGGAGCTGTTTTTT. The complete variable domain, with remaining parts taken from reference TRBV7-3 and TRBJ2-2, reads GAGVSQTPSNKVTEKGKYVELRCDPISGHTALYWYRQSLGQGPEFLIYFQGTGAADDSGLPNDRFFAVRPEGSVSTLKIQRTERGDSAVYLCASSLMAVASGGELFFGEGSRLTVL.